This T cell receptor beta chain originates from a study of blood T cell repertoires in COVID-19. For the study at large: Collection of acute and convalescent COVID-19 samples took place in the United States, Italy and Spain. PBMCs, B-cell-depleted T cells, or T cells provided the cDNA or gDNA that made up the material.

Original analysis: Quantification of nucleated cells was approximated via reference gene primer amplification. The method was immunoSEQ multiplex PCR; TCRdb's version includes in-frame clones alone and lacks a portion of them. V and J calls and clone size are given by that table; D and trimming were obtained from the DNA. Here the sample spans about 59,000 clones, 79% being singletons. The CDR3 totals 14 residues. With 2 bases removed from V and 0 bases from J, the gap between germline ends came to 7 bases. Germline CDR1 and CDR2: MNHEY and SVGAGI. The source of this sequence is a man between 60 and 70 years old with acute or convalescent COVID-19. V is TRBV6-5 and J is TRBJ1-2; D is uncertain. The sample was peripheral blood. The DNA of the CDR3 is TGTGCCAGCAGTTACCTAGCTTCTAACTATGGCTACACCTTC. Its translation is CASSYLASNYGYTF.